Listed here are 13 T cell receptor beta chains from one sample, sequenced in a study of cytomegalovirus exposure and HLA in healthy donors. Clones were read by immunoSEQ multiplex PCR, and TCRdb kept only the in-frame ones, dropping some. Altogether about 160,000 clones are present, roughly 90% being singletons, with the ten largest covering approximately 2.1%. The sequenced sample was PBMCs. These receptors all come from a woman aged 18-29 years in good health and CMV-seronegative.

This chain joins TRBV5-1 and TRBJ2-5; no definite D call. The germline V gene has CDR1 SGHRS and CDR2 YFSETQ. The CDR3 runs 11 residues. The germline V and J ends were trimmed by 4 bases and 2 bases, with 3 bases remaining between them. CDR3 in DNA: TGCGCCAGCAGCCAACAAGAGACCCAGTACTTC. As protein: CASSQQETQYF.

The chain uses TRBV5-1 and TRBJ2-6, with TRBD2 matching 8 bases. CDR1 and CDR2 from the germline V gene are SGHRS and YFSETQ. The CDR3 totals 16 residues. After removal of 5 bases from V and 0 bases from J, the junction contained 4 bases not matched to a gene. The DNA for the CDR3 is TGCGCCAGCAGAGGACTAGCCCACTCTGGGGCCAACGTCCTGACTTTC. Protein sequence: CASRGLAHSGANVLTF.

This clone was counted only a few times. The chain employs TRBV30 and TRBJ1-5; 7 bases are a match to TRBD1. The CDR3 runs 14 residues. CDR1 and CDR2 (germline): GTSNPN, SVGIG (reference sequence). Unmatched junction bases numbered 2, after V lost 0 bases and J lost 3 bases. CDR3 residues: CAWSVGTDNQPQHF. CDR3 DNA: TGTGCCTGGAGTGTCGGGACAGACAATCAGCCCCAGCATTTT.

The chain is built from TRBV13 and TRBJ1-1; D gene uncertain. V was shortened by 4 bases and J by 0 bases, with 6 bases between the two germline ends. Per the germline V gene, CDR1 is PRHDT and CDR2 is FYEKMQ (reference sequence). CDR3 length equals 13 residues. CDR3 DNA sequence: TGTGCCAGCAGCTCGACACTGAACACTGAAGCTTTCTTT. Its translation is CASSSTLNTEAFF.

The chain links TRBV9 to TRBJ1-1; D may be TRBD1 (5 bases). The CDR3 is made up of 14 amino acids. The V gene's germline CDR1 is SGDLS and CDR2 YYNGEE. V gave up 5 bases and J gave up 1 base, with 12 bases separating them. The CDR3 DNA reads TGTGCCAGCAGTCCTGGACAAACGAACACTGAAGCTTTCTTT. Amino acid sequence: CASSPGQTNTEAFF.

The chain is built from TRBV10-3 and TRBJ2-3, with 9 bases that match TRBD2. This CDR3 comprises 15 residues. Germline CDR1 is ENHRY and CDR2 is SYGVKD. V trimming: 2 bases; J trimming: 4 bases; junction bases outside the gene matches: 4. The CDR3 DNA sequence: TGTGCCATCAGTGAGGTGGGACTAGCCGCAGATACGCAGTATTTT. Its translation: CAISEVGLAADTQYF.

The V gene is TRBV6-5, the J gene TRBJ2-7; 9 nucleotides line up with TRBD1. V lost 5 bases to trimming and J lost 4 bases; unmatched junction nucleotides: 6. The CDR3 is 14 amino acids. In germline, CDR1 is MNHEY, CDR2 SVGAGI. This chain's CDR3 is CASSPGQGYYEQYF. The CDR3 region has the DNA TGTGCCAGCAGTCCGGGACAGGGATATTACGAGCAGTACTTC.

The J gene is TRBJ1-1, the V gene TRBV19; possibly TRBD1 for D (5 bases). The CDR3 consists of 16 residues. V shed 0 bases and J shed 0 bases, with 11 bases lying between them. Germline V lookup: CDR1 LNHDA, CDR2 SQIVND (reference sequence). Written as DNA, the CDR3 is TGTGCCAGTAGTATAGACGGGGGAGCCATGAACACTGAAGCTTTCTTT. This sequence encodes CASSIDGGAMNTEAFF.

This clone occurred once. The chain employs TRBV27 and TRBJ1-2, with D unclear. The V gene lost 4 bases and the J gene lost 2 bases, with 11 bases spanning the gap. Germline CDR1 is MNHEY and CDR2 is SMNVEV (reference sequence). The CDR3 consists of 14 residues. CDR3 in amino acids: CASSSGRGNYGYTF. The CDR3 DNA follows: TGTGCCAGCAGTTCGGGCCGGGGAAACTATGGCTACACCTTC.

The chain carries TRBV30 and TRBJ1-1; the match to TRBD1 covers 8 bases. CDR3 length: 12 residues. With 0 bases clipped from V and 11 bases from J, the junction kept 5 bases outside the gene matches. From germline, CDR1 is GTSNPN and CDR2 SVGIG (reference sequence). The CDR3 DNA reads as TGTGCCTGGAGTGTATCAGGGGGCCGGGCTTTCTTT. Translation: CAWSVSGGRAFF.

The gene calls are TRBV7-8 and TRBJ1-5; D remains unclear. The ends were cut back, 5 bases at V and 2 bases at J, with 7 bases in the middle. The germline V gene encodes CDR1 SGHVS and CDR2 FQNEAQ. The CDR3 extends over 13 amino acids. CDR3 coding DNA: TGTGCCAGCAGCCCGCGGGGCAATCAGCCCCAGCATTTT. Protein sequence: CASSPRGNQPQHF.

This clone was detected only once. The V call is TRBV18, the J call TRBJ1-1, with 7 bases matching TRBD1. J lost 2 bases, V lost 4 bases, and 16 bases had no gene match. This CDR3 is 18 amino acids long. CDR1 is KGHSH, CDR2 LQKENI, per germline. The CDR3 here is CASSRVGGQRQTNTEAFF. CDR3 bases: TGTGCCAGCTCACGTGTTGGGGGACAGAGGCAAACTAACACTGAAGCTTTCTTT.

The V gene is TRBV10-3, the J gene TRBJ2-2; TRBD2 agrees at 8 bases. Germline V CDR1 and CDR2: ENHRY, SYGVKD. The CDR3 consists of 16 residues. V dropped 11 bases and J dropped 6; count of bases not matched to a gene: 17. The CDR3 coding sequence is TGTGCCCACGGAAAAGCGGGAGAGTCTCGGTCCGGGGAGCTGTTTTTT. As protein: CAHGKAGESRSGELFF.